These 14 T cell receptor beta chains came from one sample sequenced in a study of early T cells in non-severe SARS-CoV-2 infection (dated by TCRdb to 2020 to 2022). The library came from 5' RACE. The run used a NextSeq 500. In TCRdb, the public reads were trimmed at Q25 with fastp and aligned with MiXCR, with productive beta chains retained. Under each unique CDR3 protein, matching rows form one entry showing the most common genes and DNA. This sample lists about 80,000 distinct CDR3 sequences; roughly 12% were detected once. The top ten hold 15% of the sample. The specimen comprised whole blood, sampled at baseline. These receptors were collected from an adult who was a healthcare worker with PCR-confirmed SARS-CoV-2 infection or an uninfected control (not recorded which). The donor label of this sample is uncertain.

CDR3 in DNA: TGCGCCAGCAGTAGCGGGAGGGCCGCAGAGACCCAGTACTTC. Its translation is CASSSGRAAETQYF. The rearrangement uses TRBV5-1 and TRBJ2-5; 11 positions agree with TRBD2. With 5 bases clipped from V and 4 bases from J, the junction kept 4 bases outside the gene matches. CDR3 size: 14 residues. Germline CDR1 reads SGHRS; CDR2 reads YFSETQ.

This clonotype was counted a few times. This rearrangement joins TRBV7-9 to TRBJ2-3, with 8 bases matching TRBD1. The CDR3 totals 16 residues. CDR1 and CDR2 from the germline V gene are SEHNR and FQNEAQ (reference sequence). The trim removed 5 bases at V and 3 bases at J, leaving 10 bases unmatched. The chain's CDR3 is CASSRGRQGRTDTQYF. The CDR3 DNA follows: TGTGCCAGCAGCCGAGGGAGACAGGGGAGGACAGATACGCAGTATTTT.

This clonotype was seen once. V usage is TRBV20-1 and J usage is TRBJ2-1; the D gene is possibly TRBD2 (6 bases). The CDR3 totals 15 residues. Trimming removed 5 bases at V and 2 bases at J, with 16 bases between. CDR1 is DFQATT and CDR2 is SNEGSKA in the germline V gene (reference sequence). This CDR3 reads CSAPDSGRTYNEQFF. CDR3 nucleotide sequence: TGCAGTGCTCCCGATAGCGGAAGAACCTACAATGAGCAGTTCTTC.

This clonotype was seen a handful of times. The V call is TRBV7-6, the J call TRBJ2-5, with TRBD2 matching over 7 bases. The CDR3 covers 15 residues. V gave up 5 bases and J gave up 2 bases; unmatched junction bases: 8. The V gene's germline CDR1 is SGHVS and CDR2 FNYEAQ. DNA of the CDR3: TGTGCCAGCAGCAGTCAGACGGGAGGACAAGAGACCCAGTACTTC. Translation: CASSSQTGGQETQYF. The whole variable domain, filled in from reference TRBV7-6 and TRBJ2-5, reads GAGVSQSPRYKVTKRGQDVALRCDPISGHVSLYWYRQALGQGPEFLTYFNYEAQQDKSGLPNDRFSAERPEGSISTLTIQRTEQRDSAMYRCASSSQTGGQETQYFGPGTRLLVL.

The chain is built from TRBV5-4 and TRBJ2-2; D is perhaps TRBD1 (6 bases). V was shortened by 4 bases and J by 1 base, with 11 bases between the two germline ends. This CDR3 is 15 amino acids long. Germline CDR1 is SGHNT and CDR2 is YYREEE (reference sequence). CDR3 in amino acids: CASSLDSRNTGELFF. The CDR3 coding sequence is TGTGCCAGCAGCCTGGACAGCCGGAACACCGGGGAGCTGTTTTTT.

Ten or more counts support this clonotype. V usage is TRBV20-1 and J usage is TRBJ1-1; D is unresolved. The CDR3 length is 12 residues. V was pared by 2 bases and J by 1 base, with 5 bases between. Germline assignment: CDR1 DFQATT and CDR2 SNEGSKA (reference sequence). The CDR3, as DNA: TGCAGTGCTAGACGACAGAACACTGAAGCTTTCTTT. Translation gives CSARRQNTEAFF.

This clonotype was observed many times. The chain is built from TRBV24-1 and TRBJ2-1, with D perhaps TRBD2 (7 bases). The CDR3 totals 19 residues. Germline CDR1 KGHDR, CDR2 SFDVKD. Trimming pared 3 bases from V and 7 bases from J, leaving 27 bases between. In DNA form, the CDR3 reads TGTGCCACCAGTGATAGGGGGGGAGACGGGAAAGATACTAGGAATGAGCAGTTCTTC. It codes for CATSDRGGDGKDTRNEQFF.

This sequence joins TRBV9 and TRBJ2-3; D may correspond to TRBD1 or TRBD2 (6 bases each). V shed 4 bases and J shed 3 bases, with 15 bases lying between them. Germline V CDR1 and CDR2: SGDLS, YYNGEE. The CDR3 runs 15 residues. The CDR3 spells CASSLGGGRTDTQYF. As DNA, the CDR3 is TGTGCCAGCAGCCTCGGAGGGGGGCGAACAGATACGCAGTATTTT.

The sample holds a few counts of this clonotype. The chain is built from TRBV10-3 and TRBJ1-1; D not certain. The CDR3 extends over 13 amino acids. Germline loops: CDR1 ENHRY, CDR2 SYGVKD. V dropped 6 bases and J dropped 0 bases, with 8 bases sitting between them. The CDR3 here is CAISPIMNTEAFF. The CDR3 DNA follows: TGTGCCATCAGCCCCATCATGAACACTGAAGCTTTCTTT.

The chain is built from TRBV7-9 and TRBJ2-5; 9 positions match TRBD1. In germline, CDR1 is SEHNR, CDR2 FQNEAQ (reference sequence). There are 16 residues in the CDR3. V lost 5 bases and J lost 5; bases outside the gene matches: 12. In DNA form, the CDR3 reads TGTGCCAGCAGCCCAACGCACGGGACAGGGTTGGAGACCCAGTACTTC. It yields the protein CASSPTHGTGLETQYF.

This clonotype has only a few counts. V and J are TRBV4-3 and TRBJ1-6; D unresolved. There are 15 residues in the CDR3. Germline V lookup: CDR1 LGHNA, CDR2 YSLEER. Deletions cut 2 bases from V and 5 bases from J, with 10 bases between. In DNA form, the CDR3 reads TGCGCCAGCAGCCAACGGGTGGACCATAATTCACCCCTCCACTTT. This gives the protein CASSQRVDHNSPLHF.

This clonotype was observed a few times. The chain uses TRBV7-3 and TRBJ2-2; TRBD2 agrees at 9 bases. The junction had 10 bases not matched to a gene; V was cut back by 1 base and J by 1 base. The length of the CDR3 is 19 residues. Germline assignment: CDR1 SGHTA and CDR2 FQGTGA. CDR3: CASSLRAGGPSENTGELFF. The CDR3 coding sequence is TGTGCCAGCAGCTTAAGGGCGGGAGGGCCGAGCGAGAACACCGGGGAGCTGTTTTTT.

The CDR3 loop is CASGTGTTGELFF. For the CDR3, the DNA is TGTGCCAGCGGAACAGGGACCACCGGGGAGCTGTTTTTT. The chain combines TRBV19 with TRBJ2-2; D may be TRBD1 (6 bases). Trimming cost V 9 bases and J 4 bases, with 12 bases left between them. This CDR3 contains 13 residues. Germline values: CDR1 LNHDA, CDR2 SQIVND (reference sequence).

CDR3 protein: CARTPVLRISYEQYF. Written as DNA, the CDR3 is TGTGCCAGGACGCCTGTCTTACGTATCTCCTACGAGCAGTACTTC. J is TRBJ2-7 and V is TRBV19, with D hard to call. The CDR3 runs to 15 residues. The ends were cut back, 9 bases at V and 0 bases at J, with 18 bases in the middle. CDR1 is LNHDA and CDR2 is SQIVND in the germline V gene (reference sequence).